This T cell receptor (beta chain) was found in a study of blood T cell repertoires in COVID-19. Individuals aged about 18 to 100 years were recruited from approximately 24 US areas. Germline CDR1 reads SGHRS; CDR2 reads YFSETQ. There are 15 residues in the CDR3. With V trimmed by 3 bases and J by 1 base, 6 bases remained unmatched. Libraries were prepared by immunoSEQ multiplex PCR; TCRdb keeps only in-frame clonotypes and omits some of them. The sample shows roughly 230,000 clones, approximately 84% of them seen only once. The chain employs TRBV5-1 and TRBJ2-5; 7 nucleotides agree with TRBD1. This receptor was identified in a man in his fifties who had recovered from COVID-19. Sequences were obtained from PBMCs or T cells enriched from blood (not recorded which). CDR3 in amino acids: CASSSNRGGQETQYF. Written as DNA, the CDR3 is TGCGCCAGCAGCTCCAACAGGGGCGGCCAAGAGACCCAGTACTTC.